A single sample is the source of the 27 T cell receptor beta chains below, sequenced in a study of PD-1 blockade in classical Hodgkin lymphoma. Measured with immunoSEQ multiplex PCR; TCRdb has only the in-frame clones, and not every one. The sample comprises roughly 9,000 clones, about 86% of which are singletons, and about 12% rests with the top ten. Brentuximab vedotin exposure varied among the patients, all of whom had relapsed after autologous stem cell transplantation. The CD4+ T cells used were purified from thawed PBMCs through magnetic negative selection. This specimen was CD4+ T cells from blood, taken at baseline. Source of these receptors: a human donor with classical Hodgkin lymphoma.

As DNA, the CDR3 is TGTGCCAGCAGTGACCGCACTAGCGGGACGAGCACAGATACGCAGTATTTT. Translated: CASSDRTSGTSTDTQYF. J is TRBJ2-3 and V is TRBV6-1; 10 bases are a match to TRBD2. CDR3 length equals 17 residues. Germline values: CDR1 MNHNS, CDR2 SASEGT. Losses at the gene ends were 3 bases for V and 0 bases for J; bases not matched to a gene: 6.

The V gene is TRBV7-9, the J gene TRBJ2-7, with 10 bases lining up with TRBD1. Germline CDR1 and CDR2: SEHNR and FQNEAQ (reference sequence). The CDR3 runs to 16 residues. With V trimmed by 0 bases and J by 2 bases, 4 bases remained unmatched. As DNA, the CDR3 is TGTGCCAGCAGCTTAGCTGTCGGACAGGGGGCCTACGAGCAGTACTTC. This translates into CASSLAVGQGAYEQYF.

The chain uses TRBV7-8 and TRBJ2-5, with 9 bases fitting TRBD2. The V segment lost 1 base and the J segment 4 bases; nucleotides outside the gene matches: 7. CDR1 and CDR2 (germline): SGHVS, FQNEAQ. The CDR3 runs to 16 residues. The CDR3 DNA reads as TGTGCCAGCAGCTTAGTGGCAGCGGGAGGTGGAGAGACCCAGTACTTC. Protein sequence: CASSLVAAGGGETQYF.

J is TRBJ2-1 and V is TRBV5-1, with 8 positions matching TRBD2. The CDR3 is 16 residues long. From germline, CDR1 is SGHRS and CDR2 YFSETQ. V was pared by 4 bases and J by 5 bases, with 11 bases of the junction left unmatched. Here the CDR3 reads CASSPGGSANNNEQFF. The CDR3 DNA sequence: TGCGCCAGCAGCCCGGGGGGGAGCGCAAACAACAATGAGCAGTTCTTC.

This chain uses TRBV7-9 with TRBJ2-7, with 11 bases identical to TRBD2. Germline loops: CDR1 SEHNR, CDR2 FQNEAQ (reference sequence). The CDR3 totals 19 residues. After removal of 0 bases from V and 0 bases from J, the junction contained 10 bases not matched to a gene. CDR3 region: CASSLALAGGGSSSYEQYF. For the CDR3, the DNA is TGTGCCAGCAGCTTAGCCCTAGCGGGAGGTGGCAGTAGCTCCTACGAGCAGTACTTC.

This clone was picked up one time. V usage is TRBV18 and J usage is TRBJ2-7; 9 bases line up with TRBD1. V lost 3 bases and J lost 6; bases outside the gene matches: 3. This CDR3 has 13 residues. The germline V gene encodes CDR1 KGHSH and CDR2 LQKENI. The CDR3 bases are TGTGCCAGCTCACCGGGACAGGGTCGCGAGCAGTACTTC. Amino acid sequence: CASSPGQGREQYF.

The chain combines TRBV29-1 with TRBJ2-5; D is possibly TRBD2 (6 bases). This CDR3 contains 12 residues. CDR1 is SQVTM and CDR2 is ANQGSEA in the germline V gene. Deletions cut 4 bases from V and 4 bases from J, with 10 bases between. The CDR3 DNA sequence: TGCAGCGTTGTGCGGGGCGTAGAGACCCAGTACTTC. Amino acid sequence: CSVVRGVETQYF. Supplemented by reference TRBV29-1 and TRBJ2-5, the full variable domain reads SAVISQKPSRDICQRGTSLTIQCQVDSQVTMMFWYRQQPGQSLTLIATANQGSEATYESGFVIDKFPISRPNLTFSTLTVSNMSPEDSSIYLCSVVRGVETQYFGPGTRLLVL.

The CDR3 nucleotides read TGTGCCAGCAGTGAAGCGGGGGGCGGTCGTGATGGCTACACCTTC. It translates to CASSEAGGGRDGYTF. V gene TRBV6-1 combines with J gene TRBJ1-2; D is possibly TRBD1 (6 bases). The length of the CDR3 is 15 residues. V lost 0 bases and J 6 bases, leaving 14 bases between the germline ends. Germline CDR1 and CDR2: MNHNS and SASEGT.

CDR3 sequence reads: CASSPFLPQHF. The CDR3 coding sequence is TGTGCCAGCAGCCCCTTTTTGCCCCAGCATTTT. The chain employs TRBV6-6 and TRBJ1-5; D gene unclear. V gave up 6 bases and J gave up 9 bases, with 9 bases separating them. Germline V lookup: CDR1 MNHNY, CDR2 SVGAGI (reference sequence). This CDR3 has 11 amino acids.

V gene TRBV12-5 combines with J gene TRBJ2-2; D may correspond to TRBD1 or TRBD2 (5 bases each). V lost 6 bases to trimming and J lost 0 bases, with 11 bases between them. This CDR3 has 15 amino acids. Germline CDR1 and CDR2: LGHNT and FRNRAP. CDR3: CASGPGTTNTGELFF. The DNA for the CDR3 is TGTGCTAGTGGACCCGGGACGACGAACACCGGGGAGCTGTTTTTT.

V usage is TRBV27 and J usage is TRBJ2-2; D might be TRBD2 (5 bases). Trimming cost V 3 bases and J 5 bases, with 7 bases left between them. Per germline, CDR1 MNHEY and CDR2 SMNVEV (reference sequence). The CDR3 sequence is 13 residues long. CDR3 DNA sequence: TGTGCCAGCAGTTTGAGCGGAACCGGGGAGCTGTTTTTT. Translating it yields CASSLSGTGELFF.

This clone is a singleton in its sample. The chain uses TRBV9 and TRBJ2-1; TRBD2 matches at 8 bases. This CDR3 is 18 amino acids long. Losses at the gene ends were 1 base for V and 8 bases for J; bases not matched to a gene: 17. Germline CDR1 SGDLS, CDR2 YYNGEE. CDR3 sequence reads: CASSVTGTSYWGMDEQFF. The CDR3 DNA follows: TGTGCCAGCAGCGTAACCGGGACTAGTTATTGGGGGATGGATGAGCAGTTCTTC. The full variable domain, in which reference TRBV9 and TRBJ2-1 provide the parts outside the CDR3, is DSGVTQTPKHLITATGQRVTLRCSPRSGDLSVYWYQQSLDQGLQFLIQYYNGEERAKGNILERFSAQQFPDLHSELNLSSLELGDSALYFCASSVTGTSYWGMDEQFFGPGTRLTVL.

The gene calls are TRBV5-1 and TRBJ2-6, with D unresolved. CDR1 is SGHRS, CDR2 YFSETQ, per germline. V dropped 0 bases and J dropped 2 bases, with 9 bases sitting between them. The CDR3 sequence is 16 residues long. CDR3 amino acids: CASSLGYPTGANVLTF. CDR3 sequence (DNA): TGCGCCAGCAGCTTGGGCTATCCAACTGGGGCCAACGTCCTGACTTTC.

CDR3 nucleotide sequence: TGTGCCTGGAGTCGGACAGCGAACACCGGGGAGCTGTTTTTT. It codes for CAWSRTANTGELFF. The J gene is TRBJ2-2, the V gene TRBV30; D may be TRBD1 (6 bases). This CDR3 is 14 amino acids long. The germline V and J ends were trimmed by 2 bases and 0 bases, with 7 bases remaining between them. Germline loops: CDR1 GTSNPN, CDR2 SVGIG (reference sequence). Looking up the rest from reference TRBV30 and TRBJ2-2 gives the full variable domain: SQTIHQWPATLVQPVGSPLSLECTVEGTSNPNLYWYRQAAGRGLQLLFYSVGIGQISSEVPQNLSASRPQDRQFILSSKKLLLSDSGFYLCAWSRTANTGELFFGEGSRLTVL.

DNA for the CDR3: TGCGCCCCCTCTAGGCAGGGGGCAAGGATAGGGGCCAAAAACATTCAGTACTTC. Protein sequence: CAPSRQGARIGAKNIQYF. The chain uses TRBV23-1 and TRBJ2-4, with 8 bases aligning to TRBD1. TRBV23-1 is an ORF for which the function is uncertain. CDR3 length: 18 amino acids. Trimming took 11 bases from V and 1 from J; bases not matched to a gene: 19.

The chain links TRBV5-1 to TRBJ2-1, with 9 nucleotides matching TRBD1. Germline lookup yields CDR1 SGHRS and CDR2 YFSETQ. The junction had 9 bases not matched to a gene; V was cut back by 1 base and J by 7 bases. The CDR3 has 16 residues. The CDR3 nucleotides read TGCGCCAGCAGCTTGACGCCGGGACAGGGCGCGAATGAGCAGTTCTTC. Its translation is CASSLTPGQGANEQFF.

This chain connects TRBV19 to TRBJ1-5; 7 nucleotides match TRBD1. From germline, CDR1 is LNHDA and CDR2 SQIVND (reference sequence). The V and J ends lost 2 bases and 7 bases, in that order; junction bases with no gene match: 5. The CDR3 contains 14 residues. The CDR3 loop is CASSINQGGQPQHF. Written as DNA, the CDR3 is TGTGCCAGTAGTATAAACCAGGGGGGCCAGCCCCAGCATTTT. Full variable domain (outside the CDR3, taken from reference TRBV19 and TRBJ1-5): DGGITQSPKYLFRKEGQNVTLSCEQNLNHDAMYWYRQDPGQGLRLIYYSQIVNDFQKGDIAEGYSVSREKKESFPLTVTSAQKNPTAFYLCASSINQGGQPQHFGDGTRLSIL.

This chain joins TRBV6-4 and TRBJ2-7, with a possible D match to TRBD2 (7 bases). The CDR3 sequence is 13 residues long. Trimming cost V 4 bases and J 5 bases, with 12 bases left between them. CDR1 is MRHNA, CDR2 SNTAGT, per germline. The CDR3 loop is CASSATGGHEQYF. Written as DNA, the CDR3 is TGTGCCAGCAGTGCCACGGGGGGCCACGAGCAGTACTTC.

CDR3 sequence: CASSLEFVGVSDEQYF. In DNA, the CDR3 is TGTGCCAGCAGTTTAGAGTTTGTGGGAGTTAGCGACGAGCAGTACTTC. The V and J genes are TRBV28 and TRBJ2-7, with D possibly TRBD2 on 5 matching bases. The CDR3 sequence is 16 residues long. The germline V gene has CDR1 MDHEN and CDR2 SYDVKM. The V end was cut by 2 bases, the J end by 5 bases, with 19 bases between.

The chain has TRBV19 and TRBJ1-5; TRBD1 might be the D (5 bases). CDR3 length: 15 residues. Germline CDR1 is LNHDA and CDR2 is SQIVND (reference sequence). The ends were cut back, 6 bases at V and 11 bases at J, with 23 bases in the middle. The CDR3 spells CASRKAPGRLPSQHF. The CDR3 DNA reads TGTGCCAGTAGGAAAGCCCCGGGACGCCTACCTTCCCAGCATTTT. Looking up the rest from reference TRBV19 and TRBJ1-5 gives the full variable domain: DGGITQSPKYLFRKEGQNVTLSCEQNLNHDAMYWYRQDPGQGLRLIYYSQIVNDFQKGDIAEGYSVSREKKESFPLTVTSAQKNPTAFYLCASRKAPGRLPSQHFGDGTRLSIL.

The chain has TRBV5-4 and TRBJ2-7; 9 bases map to TRBD1. The V gene's germline CDR1 is SGHNT and CDR2 YYREEE (reference sequence). The CDR3 is 13 residues long. Unmatched junction bases numbered 5, after V lost 4 bases and J lost 6 bases. Here the CDR3 DNA reads TGTGCCAGCAGCAAGGGACAGGGTCGCGAGCAGTACTTC. Translation gives CASSKGQGREQYF.

V and J are TRBV19 and TRBJ1-2; tentatively, D is TRBD1 (5 bases). Looked up from germline, CDR1 is LNHDA and CDR2 is SQIVND (reference sequence). The V end was cut by 5 bases, the J end by 2 bases, with 12 bases between. The CDR3 length is 14 residues. The CDR3 reads CASSFRDGNYGYTF. The CDR3, as DNA: TGTGCCAGTAGTTTCCGGGACGGGAACTATGGCTACACCTTC. Together with reference TRBV19 and TRBJ1-2, the CDR3 gives the full variable domain: DGGITQSPKYLFRKEGQNVTLSCEQNLNHDAMYWYRQDPGQGLRLIYYSQIVNDFQKGDIAEGYSVSREKKESFPLTVTSAQKNPTAFYLCASSFRDGNYGYTFGSGTRLTVV.

This clone was detected only a few times. The chain joins TRBV19 to TRBJ1-2; 7 bases align to TRBD1. Germline CDR1 and CDR2: LNHDA and SQIVND (reference sequence). J lost 3 bases, V lost 5 bases, and 9 bases had no gene match. The CDR3 length is 15 residues. DNA for the CDR3: TGTGCCAGTAGTTTCACGACAGGGCAGGACTATGGCTACACCTTC. It yields the protein CASSFTTGQDYGYTF.

The gene calls are TRBV5-1 and TRBJ2-2; 7 positions agree with TRBD2. From germline, CDR1 is SGHRS and CDR2 YFSETQ. V dropped 4 bases and J dropped 1; count of bases not matched to a gene: 1. The CDR3 is 14 amino acids. This CDR3 reads CASSASGNTGELFF. CDR3 bases: TGCGCCAGCAGCGCTAGCGGGAACACCGGGGAGCTGTTTTTT. The whole variable domain, filled in from reference TRBV5-1 and TRBJ2-2, reads KAGVTQTPRYLIKTRGQQVTLSCSPISGHRSVSWYQQTPGQGLQFLFEYFSETQRNKGNFPGRFSGRQFSNSRSEMNVSTLELGDSALYLCASSASGNTGELFFGEGSRLTVL.

This rearrangement joins TRBV5-4 to TRBJ2-3; 7 bases line up with TRBD2. The junction had 10 bases not matched to a gene; V was cut back by 4 bases and J by 5 bases. CDR3 length: 15 residues. Germline V gene sequence: CDR1 SGHNT, CDR2 YYREEE (reference sequence). CDR3: CASSVPRGSGDTQYF. CDR3 sequence (DNA): TGTGCCAGCAGCGTGCCGCGGGGGTCGGGAGATACGCAGTATTTT.

V is TRBV7-2 and J is TRBJ1-3; 9 positions agree with TRBD1. Trimming took 3 bases from V and 4 from J; bases not matched to a gene: 1. This CDR3 spans 14 amino acids. CDR1 is SGHTA, CDR2 FQGNSA, per germline. CDR3 amino acids: CASSLTGGGNTIYF. DNA of the CDR3: TGTGCCAGCAGCTTGACAGGGGGAGGAAACACCATATATTTT.

This chain links TRBV19 with TRBJ2-1, with TRBD2 matching over 7 bases. The germline CDR1 and CDR2 sequences are LNHDA and SQIVND (reference sequence). The CDR3 sequence is 16 residues long. V was pared by 3 bases and J by 5 bases, with 10 bases of the junction left unmatched. The CDR3 region has the DNA TGTGCCAGTAGTATGATGGGCGGGAGTTATCACAATGAGCAGTTCTTC. Protein: CASSMMGGSYHNEQFF.